This TCR beta chain was sequenced during a study of cytomegalovirus exposure and HLA in healthy donors. On the study more broadly: Of some 360 genotyped donors, 65% to 85% clustered with self-reported Caucasian donors. Regarding the study as a whole: As confirmed in vitro, a few CMV-associated chains were specific for CMV antigens. Later on, an analysis showed TCR association rates differing by HLA locus, with DRB1 the most and HLA-C the fewest.

With respect to this clone: Its antigen is undetermined.

Losses at the gene ends were 5 bases for V and 0 bases for J; bases not matched to a gene: 3. From germline, CDR1 is PRHDT and CDR2 FYEKMQ (reference sequence). The CDR3 spans 16 residues. Primers included in the PCR were 60 Vbeta and 13 Jbeta primers. Method: immunoSEQ multiplex PCR; TCRdb's copy keeps in-frame clones and lacks some. Here the sample spans 150,000 to 200,000 clones, 71% being singletons. Sequenced: PBMCs. The clonotype was recovered from a woman aged 25 to 39 in good health and CMV-seronegative. The rearrangement uses TRBV13 and TRBJ2-1; 11 positions match TRBD2. CDR3 in amino acids: CASSKGLAVSYNEQFF. In DNA, the CDR3 is TGTGCCAGCAGCAAGGGACTAGCGGTCTCCTACAATGAGCAGTTCTTC.